This passage covers 2 T cell receptor beta chains from one sample sequenced in a study of shared clonotypes between healthy human individuals. TCRdb's table, derived via immunoSEQ multiplex PCR, lists solely in-frame clones and lacks some. This sample has around 750,000 clones, with about 74% found just once. Sample: memory CD4+ T cells sorted from blood. As for subset: CD45RA-negative fraction. The receptors were sampled from a woman aged 30 to 39 in good health.

V and J are TRBV28 and TRBJ2-7; D remains unclear. Germline V gene lookup returns CDR1 MDHEN and CDR2 SYDVKM. The length of the CDR3 is 13 residues. Deletions cut 2 bases from V and 6 bases from J, with 11 bases between. The CDR3 region has the DNA TGTGCCAGCAGTTTAGACCGTGTTCTCGAGCAGTACTTC. As protein: CASSLDRVLEQYF.

V gene TRBV25-1 combines with J gene TRBJ2-6; TRBD1 matches at 9 bases. Per the germline V gene, CDR1 is MGHDK and CDR2 is SYGVNS. This CDR3 has 17 amino acids. Trimming cost V 3 bases and J 3 bases; bases outside gene matches: 6. The CDR3 sequence: CASSDSQGAGGANVLTF. The CDR3 coding sequence is TGTGCCAGCAGTGATTCACAGGGGGCGGGTGGGGCCAACGTCCTGACTTTC.